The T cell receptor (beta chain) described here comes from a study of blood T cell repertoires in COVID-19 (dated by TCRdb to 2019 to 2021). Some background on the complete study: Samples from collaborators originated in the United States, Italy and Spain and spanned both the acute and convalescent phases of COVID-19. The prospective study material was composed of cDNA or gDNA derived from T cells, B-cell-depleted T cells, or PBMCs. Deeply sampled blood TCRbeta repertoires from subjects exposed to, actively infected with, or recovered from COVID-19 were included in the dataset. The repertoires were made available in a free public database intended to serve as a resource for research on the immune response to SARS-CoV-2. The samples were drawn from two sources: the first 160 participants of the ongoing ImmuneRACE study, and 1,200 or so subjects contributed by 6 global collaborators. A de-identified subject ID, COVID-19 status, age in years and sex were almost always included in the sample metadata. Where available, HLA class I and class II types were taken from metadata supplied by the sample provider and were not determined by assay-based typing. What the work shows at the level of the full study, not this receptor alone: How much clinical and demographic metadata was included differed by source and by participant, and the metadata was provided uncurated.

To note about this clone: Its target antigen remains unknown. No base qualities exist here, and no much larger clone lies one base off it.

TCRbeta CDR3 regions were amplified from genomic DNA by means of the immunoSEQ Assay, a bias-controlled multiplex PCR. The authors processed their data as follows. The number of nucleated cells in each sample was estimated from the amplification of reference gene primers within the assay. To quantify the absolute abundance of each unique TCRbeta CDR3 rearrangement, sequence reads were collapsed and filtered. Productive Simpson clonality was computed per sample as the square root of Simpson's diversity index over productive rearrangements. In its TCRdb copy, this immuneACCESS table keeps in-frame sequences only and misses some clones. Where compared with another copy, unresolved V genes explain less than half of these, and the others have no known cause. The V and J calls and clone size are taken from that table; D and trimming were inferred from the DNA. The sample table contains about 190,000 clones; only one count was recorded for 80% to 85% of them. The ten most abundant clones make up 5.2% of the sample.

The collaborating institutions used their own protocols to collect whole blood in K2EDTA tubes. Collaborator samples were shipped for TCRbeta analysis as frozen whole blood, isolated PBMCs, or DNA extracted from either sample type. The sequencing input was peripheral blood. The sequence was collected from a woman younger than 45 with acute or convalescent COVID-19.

The CDR3 loop reads CASSRDRGYGYTF. The sequenced DNA: TGTGCCAGCAGCAGGGACAGGGGGTATGGCTACACCTTC. This chain joins TRBV7-8 to TRBJ1-2, with 11 middle bases fitting TRBD1. For this chain, trimming is 5 bases at the V end and 5 bases at the J end, and the number of junction bases without a gene match is 1. Its CDR3 holds 13 amino acids, cysteine through phenylalanine. The DNA shown is the 39-base CDR3, in frame from base 1. According to the germline V gene, CDR1 reads SGHVS and CDR2 reads FQNEAQ.